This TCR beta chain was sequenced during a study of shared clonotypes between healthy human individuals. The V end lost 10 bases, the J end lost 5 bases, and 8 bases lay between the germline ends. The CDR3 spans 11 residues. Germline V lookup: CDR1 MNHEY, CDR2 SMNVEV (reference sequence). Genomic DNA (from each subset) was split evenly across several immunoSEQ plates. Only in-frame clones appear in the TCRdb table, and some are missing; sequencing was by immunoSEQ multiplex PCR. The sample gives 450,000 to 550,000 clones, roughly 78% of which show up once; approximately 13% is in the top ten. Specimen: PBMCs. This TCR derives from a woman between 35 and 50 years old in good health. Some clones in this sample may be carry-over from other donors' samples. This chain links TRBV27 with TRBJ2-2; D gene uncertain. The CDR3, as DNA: TGTGCCACCTTCGCGACCGGGGAGCTGTTTTTT. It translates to CATFATGELFF.